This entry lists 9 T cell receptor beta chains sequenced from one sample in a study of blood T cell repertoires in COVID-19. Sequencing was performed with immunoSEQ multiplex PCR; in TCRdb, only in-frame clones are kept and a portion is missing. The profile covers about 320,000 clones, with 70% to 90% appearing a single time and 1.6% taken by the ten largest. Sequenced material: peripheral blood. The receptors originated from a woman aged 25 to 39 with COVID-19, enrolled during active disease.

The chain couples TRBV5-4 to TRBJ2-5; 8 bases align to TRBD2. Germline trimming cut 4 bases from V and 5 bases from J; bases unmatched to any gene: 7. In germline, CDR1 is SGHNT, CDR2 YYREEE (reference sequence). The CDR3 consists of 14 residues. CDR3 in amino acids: CASSLAGGGETQYF. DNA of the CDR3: TGTGCCAGCAGCCTGGCGGGGGGCGGGGAGACCCAGTACTTC.

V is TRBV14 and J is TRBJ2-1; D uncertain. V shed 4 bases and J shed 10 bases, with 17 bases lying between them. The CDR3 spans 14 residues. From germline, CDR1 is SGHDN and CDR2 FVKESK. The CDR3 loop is CASSPPGRFGEQFF. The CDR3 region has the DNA TGTGCCAGCAGCCCTCCCGGCCGTTTCGGGGAGCAGTTCTTC.

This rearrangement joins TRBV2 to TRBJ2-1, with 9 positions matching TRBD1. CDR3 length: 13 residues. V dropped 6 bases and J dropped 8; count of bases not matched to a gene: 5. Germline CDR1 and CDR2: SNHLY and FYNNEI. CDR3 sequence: CASRDRGLYEQFF. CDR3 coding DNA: TGTGCCAGCAGGGACAGGGGACTCTATGAGCAGTTCTTC. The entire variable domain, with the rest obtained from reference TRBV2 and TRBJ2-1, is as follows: EPEVTQTPSHQVTQMGQEVILRCVPISNHLYFYWYRQILGQKVEFLVSFYNNEISEKSEIFDDQFSVERPDGSNFTLKIRSTKLEDSAMYFCASRDRGLYEQFFGPGTRLTVL.

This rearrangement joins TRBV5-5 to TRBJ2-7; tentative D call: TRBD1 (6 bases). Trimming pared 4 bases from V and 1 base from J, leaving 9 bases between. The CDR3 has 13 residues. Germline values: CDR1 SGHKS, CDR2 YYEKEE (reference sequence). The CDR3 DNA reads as TGTGCCAGCAGCCCGGACAGTTCCTACGAGCAGTACTTC. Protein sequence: CASSPDSSYEQYF.

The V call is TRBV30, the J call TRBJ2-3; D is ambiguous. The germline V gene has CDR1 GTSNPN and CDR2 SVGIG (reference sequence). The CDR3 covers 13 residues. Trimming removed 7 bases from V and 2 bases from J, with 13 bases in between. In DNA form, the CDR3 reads TGTGCCTTGCGCTCGGAGTCCACAGATACGCAGTATTTT. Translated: CALRSESTDTQYF. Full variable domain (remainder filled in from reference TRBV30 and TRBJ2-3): SQTIHQWPATLVQPVGSPLSLECTVEGTSNPNLYWYRQAAGRGLQLLFYSVGIGQISSEVPQNLSASRPQDRQFILSSKKLLLSDSGFYLCALRSESTDTQYFGPGTRLTVL.

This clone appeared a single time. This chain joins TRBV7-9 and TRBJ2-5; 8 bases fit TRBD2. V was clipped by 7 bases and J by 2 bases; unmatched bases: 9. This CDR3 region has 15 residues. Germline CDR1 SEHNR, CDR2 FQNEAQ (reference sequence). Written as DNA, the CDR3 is TGTGCCAGCAACCTCGAGCGGGGGAGACAAGAGACCCAGTACTTC. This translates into CASNLERGRQETQYF.

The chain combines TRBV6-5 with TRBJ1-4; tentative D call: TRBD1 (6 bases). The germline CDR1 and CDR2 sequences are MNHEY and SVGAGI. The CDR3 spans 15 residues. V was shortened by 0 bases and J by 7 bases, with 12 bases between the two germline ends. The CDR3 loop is CASSYSGGRGEKLFF. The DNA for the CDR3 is TGTGCCAGCAGTTACTCGGGGGGGCGCGGTGAAAAACTGTTTTTT.

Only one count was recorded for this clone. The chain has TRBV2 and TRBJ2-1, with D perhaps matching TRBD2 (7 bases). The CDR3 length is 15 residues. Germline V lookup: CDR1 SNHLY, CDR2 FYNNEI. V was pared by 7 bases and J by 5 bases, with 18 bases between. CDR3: CASTPGGARDNEQFF. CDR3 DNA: TGTGCCAGCACTCCGGGGGGCGCAAGGGACAATGAGCAGTTCTTC.

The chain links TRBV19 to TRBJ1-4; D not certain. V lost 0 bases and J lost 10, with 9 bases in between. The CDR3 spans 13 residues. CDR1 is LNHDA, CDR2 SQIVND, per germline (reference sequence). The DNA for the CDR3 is TGTGCCAGTAGTATAGATTCGGGGAGAAAACTGTTTTTT. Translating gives CASSIDSGRKLFF.